These 17 T cell receptor beta chains share one sample of origin, sequenced in a study of blood T cells in healthy people across ages. Then a second PCR, running about 6 to 12 cycles, was carried out with a sample-barcoded 5' primer and a J-beta primer mix. TCRdb redid the calling of the 5' RACE reads with MiXCR, one entry per CDR3 protein. Here the sample spans about a million distinct CDR3 sequences, roughly two fifths being singletons. Specimen: blood. These receptors were obtained from a man between 18 and 35 years old in good health.

This sequence joins TRBV6-5 and TRBJ2-2; D gene unclear. This CDR3 has 13 residues. The germline V and J ends were trimmed by 5 bases and 7 bases, with 11 bases remaining between them. Germline V gene data show CDR1 as MNHEY and CDR2 as SVGAGI. The chain's CDR3 is CASSPVTDGELFF. The CDR3 DNA is TGTGCCAGCAGTCCCGTCACAGACGGGGAGCTGTTTTTT.

The chain uses TRBV9 and TRBJ1-6, with D possibly matching TRBD1 (5 bases). V lost 2 bases, J lost 4 bases, and 10 bases lay in between. There are 15 residues in the CDR3. Germline-derived CDR1 and CDR2 are SGDLS and YYNGEE. The CDR3 DNA reads TGTGCCAGCAGCGTCGTGGGGGGTTATAATTCACCCCTCCACTTT. This sequence encodes CASSVVGGYNSPLHF.

This clonotype was counted a few times. The chain joins TRBV6-6 to TRBJ2-4; TRBD2 agrees at 9 bases. The CDR3 extends over 14 amino acids. With 10 bases clipped from V and 2 bases from J, the junction kept 6 bases outside the gene matches. The germline CDR1 and CDR2 sequences are MNHNY and SVGAGI (reference sequence). CDR3 residues: CATSGEGSKNIQYF. CDR3 nucleotides: TGTGCCACTAGCGGGGAGGGATCCAAAAACATTCAGTACTTC.

This clonotype was found many times. V gene TRBV10-3 combines with J gene TRBJ2-5, with D tentatively TRBD2 (5 bases). V was shortened by 1 base and J by 4 bases, with 10 bases between the two germline ends. Germline V gene data show CDR1 as ENHRY and CDR2 as SYGVKD. The CDR3 contains 14 residues. CDR3: CAISEFPEGETQYF. The CDR3 DNA reads TGTGCCATCAGTGAGTTCCCAGAGGGAGAGACCCAGTACTTC.

The chain is built from TRBV6-6 and TRBJ1-1; 10 positions match TRBD1. Losses at the gene ends were 0 bases for V and 4 bases for J; bases not matched to a gene: 5. The CDR3 sequence is 16 residues long. CDR1 and CDR2 from the germline V gene are MNHNY and SVGAGI (reference sequence). The chain's CDR3 is CASSYSTGGGSTEAFF. Written as DNA, the CDR3 is TGTGCCAGCAGTTACTCGACAGGGGGCGGGAGCACTGAAGCTTTCTTT.

This clonotype was seen ten or more times. The chain joins TRBV18 to TRBJ2-3; TRBD1 matches at 7 bases. Germline V CDR1 and CDR2: KGHSH, LQKENI. The CDR3 spans 14 residues. V lost 0 bases and J lost 5; bases outside the gene matches: 2. This chain's CDR3 is CASSPPTGEDTQYF. CDR3 nucleotide sequence: TGTGCCAGCTCACCACCAACAGGGGAAGATACGCAGTATTTT.

CDR3 sequence: CASSGAGLSPSSYNEQFF. CDR3 DNA sequence: TGTGCCAGCAGTGGTGCGGGTCTATCCCCGAGCTCCTACAATGAGCAGTTCTTC. V is TRBV12-3 or TRBV12-4 and J is TRBJ2-1, with D possibly being TRBD2 (5 bases). The CDR3 runs to 18 residues. With 5 bases removed from V and 0 bases from J, the gap between germline ends came to 20 bases.

The rearrangement joins TRBV5-1 to TRBJ2-5; D is unclear. The CDR3 is made up of 14 amino acids. V was shortened by 3 bases and J by 5 bases, with 14 bases between the two germline ends. Germline V gene data show CDR1 as SGHRS and CDR2 as YFSETQ. As DNA, the CDR3 is TGCGCCAGCAGCTCCGGACGAAGCCAGGAGACCCAGTACTTC. Translated, it gives CASSSGRSQETQYF. Using reference TRBV5-1 and TRBJ2-5 for the parts outside the CDR3, the full variable domain is KAGVTQTPRYLIKTRGQQVTLSCSPISGHRSVSWYQQTPGQGLQFLFEYFSETQRNKGNFPGRFSGRQFSNSRSEMNVSTLELGDSALYLCASSSGRSQETQYFGPGTRLLVL.

V usage is TRBV19 and J usage is TRBJ1-1, with D unresolved. V was trimmed by 1 base and J by 0 bases, leaving 9 bases between them. The CDR3 length is 15 residues. CDR1 is LNHDA, CDR2 SQIVND, per germline (reference sequence). Here the CDR3 reads CASSIAEDLNTEAFF. The CDR3 DNA reads as TGTGCCAGTAGTATAGCGGAAGATCTGAACACTGAAGCTTTCTTT.

In DNA, the CDR3 is TGCAGTGCGGCGCGGGACAGGGCGAACACCGGGGAGCTGTTTTTT. This codes for CSAARDRANTGELFF. V is TRBV20-1 and J is TRBJ2-2; the match to TRBD1 covers 9 bases. Germline CDR1 and CDR2: DFQATT and SNEGSKA (reference sequence). CDR3 length: 15 residues. The V segment lost 6 bases and the J segment 0 bases; nucleotides outside the gene matches: 5.

This clonotype was seen a few times. The J gene is TRBJ1-2, the V gene TRBV20-1, with D possibly TRBD1 on 5 matching bases. V was clipped by 5 bases and J by 5 bases, with 15 bases between them. Germline V gives CDR1 DFQATT, CDR2 SNEGSKA (reference sequence). The CDR3 has 13 amino acids. This CDR3 reads CSAPTPGGYGYTF. The CDR3 DNA reads TGCAGTGCTCCCACCCCGGGGGGTTATGGCTACACCTTC.

The chain is built from TRBV9 and TRBJ2-3; 9 bases line up with TRBD1. This CDR3 has 15 amino acids. Trimming at V came to 4 bases and at J to 4 bases, leaving 7 bases not matched to a gene. Germline values: CDR1 SGDLS, CDR2 YYNGEE. The CDR3 region has the DNA TGTGCCAGCAGCTTCCGGGACAGGGCGGCAGATACGCAGTATTTT. Its translation is CASSFRDRAADTQYF.

The chain's CDR3 is CASAGGLNTEAFF. The CDR3, as DNA: TGTGCCAGCGCCGGGGGTTTGAACACTGAAGCTTTCTTT. This rearrangement joins TRBV9 to TRBJ1-1; D is perhaps TRBD1 (5 bases). CDR3 length: 13 residues. V lost 7 bases and J 0 bases, leaving 10 bases between the germline ends. The germline V gene encodes CDR1 SGDLS and CDR2 YYNGEE.

In its sample, this clonotype was seen a few times. The junction departs from the called germline gene at one end, perhaps through a read error. This rearrangement joins TRBV4-1 to TRBJ2-1; no firm D call. Germline V gene sequence: CDR1 MGHRA, CDR2 YSYEKL. This CDR3 region has 12 residues. The CDR3 loop is CVSSQAGYEQFF. As DNA, the CDR3 is TGCGTCAGCAGCCAAGCAGGCTATGAGCAGTTCTTC.

The chain links TRBV6-6 to TRBJ2-5; D remains unclear. V lost 5 bases, J lost 11 bases, and 18 bases lay in between. Germline V gene lookup returns CDR1 MNHNY and CDR2 SVGAGI (reference sequence). This CDR3 region has 13 residues. CDR3 loop: CASSAAILGEQYF. CDR3 sequence (DNA): TGTGCCAGCAGTGCCGCCATCCTAGGAGAGCAGTACTTC.

The chain couples TRBV14 to TRBJ1-1, with 9 bases that match TRBD1. The J segment lost 11 bases and the V segment lost 0 bases, leaving 13 bases of the junction unmatched. The CDR3 has 16 amino acids. The germline V gene encodes CDR1 SGHDN and CDR2 FVKESK. In DNA form, the CDR3 reads TGTGCCAGCAGCCAAGATGCGGGACAGGGTTTAGTCGGGGCTTTCTTT. The encoded protein is CASSQDAGQGLVGAFF.

A remark on this clonotype: A single base separates this from a much larger clone, so it may be a read error. The V call is TRBV11-2, the J call TRBJ2-7; no firm D call. V was pared by 4 bases and J by 7 bases, with 8 bases between. The CDR3 is 11 amino acids. Germline CDR1 is SGHAT and CDR2 is FQNNGV. The CDR3 region is CASSSYWEQYF. In nucleotides, the CDR3 is TGTGCCAGCAGCTCTTACTGGGAGCAGTACTTC.